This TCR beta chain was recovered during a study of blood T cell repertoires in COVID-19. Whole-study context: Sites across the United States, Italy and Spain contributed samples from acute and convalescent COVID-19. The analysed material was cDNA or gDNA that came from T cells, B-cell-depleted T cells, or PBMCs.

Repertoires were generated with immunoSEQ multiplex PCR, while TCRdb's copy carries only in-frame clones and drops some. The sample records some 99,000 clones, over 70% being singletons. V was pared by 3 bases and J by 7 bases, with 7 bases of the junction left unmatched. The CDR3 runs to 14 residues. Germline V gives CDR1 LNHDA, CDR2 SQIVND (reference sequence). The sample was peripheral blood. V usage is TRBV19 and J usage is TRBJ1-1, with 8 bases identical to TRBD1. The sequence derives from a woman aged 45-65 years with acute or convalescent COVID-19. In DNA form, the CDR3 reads TGTGCCAGTAGTATTGGGGTTGACAGGGGTGAAGCTTTCTTT. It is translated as CASSIGVDRGEAFF.